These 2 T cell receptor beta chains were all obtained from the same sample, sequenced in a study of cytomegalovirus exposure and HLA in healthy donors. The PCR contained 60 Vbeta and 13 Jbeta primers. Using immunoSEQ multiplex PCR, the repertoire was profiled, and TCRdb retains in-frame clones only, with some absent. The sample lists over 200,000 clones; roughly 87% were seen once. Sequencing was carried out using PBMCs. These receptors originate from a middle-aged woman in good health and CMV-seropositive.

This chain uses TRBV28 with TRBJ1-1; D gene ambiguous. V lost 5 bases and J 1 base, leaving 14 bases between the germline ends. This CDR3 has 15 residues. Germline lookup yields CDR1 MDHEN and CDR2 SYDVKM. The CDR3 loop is CASSPFWAANTEAFF. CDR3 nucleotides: TGTGCCAGCAGTCCCTTTTGGGCAGCGAACACTGAAGCTTTCTTT.

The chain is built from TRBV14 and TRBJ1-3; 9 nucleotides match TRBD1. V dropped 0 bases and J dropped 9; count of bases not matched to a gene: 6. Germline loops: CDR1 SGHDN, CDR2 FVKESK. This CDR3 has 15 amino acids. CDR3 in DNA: TGTGCCAGCAGCCAAGATGGGACAGGGCGGCCCACCATATATTTT. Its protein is CASSQDGTGRPTIYF.